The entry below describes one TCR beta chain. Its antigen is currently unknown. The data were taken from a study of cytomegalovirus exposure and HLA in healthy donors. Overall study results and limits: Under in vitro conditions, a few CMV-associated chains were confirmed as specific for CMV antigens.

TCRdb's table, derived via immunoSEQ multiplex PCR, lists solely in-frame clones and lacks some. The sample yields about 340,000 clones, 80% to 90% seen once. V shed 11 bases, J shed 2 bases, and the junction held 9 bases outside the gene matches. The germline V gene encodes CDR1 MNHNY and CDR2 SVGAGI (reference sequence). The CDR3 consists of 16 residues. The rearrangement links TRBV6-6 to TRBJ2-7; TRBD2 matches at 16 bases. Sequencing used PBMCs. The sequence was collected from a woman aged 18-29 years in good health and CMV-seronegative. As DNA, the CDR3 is TGTGCCTCCAGGCCGGGACTAGCGGGAGGGCCCTACGAGCAGTACTTC. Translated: CASRPGLAGGPYEQYF.